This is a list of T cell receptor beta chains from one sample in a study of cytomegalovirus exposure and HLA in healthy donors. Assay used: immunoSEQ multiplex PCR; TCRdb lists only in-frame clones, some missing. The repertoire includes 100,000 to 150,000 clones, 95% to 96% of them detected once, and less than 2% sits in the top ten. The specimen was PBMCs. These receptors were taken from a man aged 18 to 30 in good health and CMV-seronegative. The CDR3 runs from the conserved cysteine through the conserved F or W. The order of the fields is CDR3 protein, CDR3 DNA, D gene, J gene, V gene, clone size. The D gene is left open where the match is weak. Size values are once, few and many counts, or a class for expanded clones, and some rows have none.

CDR3 protein: CASSSSGGTNEKLFF
CDR3 DNA: TGTGCCAGCAGCTCTTCAGGAGGCACTAATGAAAAACTGTTTTTT
D gene: .
J gene: TRBJ1-4
V gene: TRBV7-7
clone size: .

CDR3 protein: CASRAGTEAFF
CDR3 DNA: TGTGCCAGCAGAGCCGGGACAGAAGCTTTCTTT
D gene: .
J gene: TRBJ1-1
V gene: TRBV28
clone size: once

CDR3 protein: CASSLLTGPNTEAFF
CDR3 DNA: TGTGCCAGCAGCCTCCTCACAGGGCCCAACACTGAAGCTTTCTTT
D gene: .
J gene: TRBJ1-1
V gene: TRBV28
clone size: .

CDR3 protein: CASGGGQGAAGYTF
CDR3 DNA: TGTGCCAGCGGGGGAGGACAGGGGGCTGCTGGCTACACCTTC
D gene: TRBD1
J gene: TRBJ1-2
V gene: TRBV6-1
clone size: once

CDR3 protein: CASSTDRAGNNEQFF
CDR3 DNA: TGTGCCAGCAGCACGGACAGGGCTGGGAACAATGAGCAGTTCTTC
D gene: TRBD1
J gene: TRBJ2-1
V gene: TRBV6-5
clone size: once

CDR3 protein: CASSVGLAGGQNEQFF
CDR3 DNA: TGTGCCAGCAGCGTAGGACTAGCGGGAGGGCAGAATGAGCAGTTCTTC
D gene: TRBD2
J gene: TRBJ2-1
V gene: TRBV9
clone size: .

CDR3 protein: CASSDSGASYNEQFF
CDR3 DNA: TGTGCCAGCAGTGATAGCGGGGCCTCCTACAATGAGCAGTTCTTC
D gene: TRBD2
J gene: TRBJ2-1
V gene: TRBV7-3
clone size: .

CDR3 protein: CSVEENRGRADTQYF
CDR3 DNA: TGCAGCGTTGAAGAAAACAGGGGGCGGGCAGATACGCAGTATTTT
D gene: TRBD1
J gene: TRBJ2-3
V gene: TRBV29-1
clone size: .

CDR3 protein: CAGRTGTDYGYTF
CDR3 DNA: TGTGCCGGACGGACAGGGACGGACTATGGCTACACCTTC
D gene: TRBD1
J gene: TRBJ1-2
V gene: TRBV30
clone size: .

CDR3 protein: CASDTARGLRNTIYF
CDR3 DNA: TGTGCCTCAGATACTGCAAGGGGCTTAAGGAACACCATATATTTT
D gene: .
J gene: TRBJ1-3
V gene: TRBV28
clone size: .

CDR3 protein: CASSLIYEQYF
CDR3 DNA: TGTGCCAGCAGTTTAATCTACGAGCAGTACTTC
D gene: .
J gene: TRBJ2-7
V gene: TRBV6-6
clone size: .

CDR3 protein: CASSKNSGSIDTQYF
CDR3 DNA: TGTGCCAGCAGCAAAAATAGCGGGAGTATAGATACGCAGTATTTT
D gene: TRBD2
J gene: TRBJ2-3
V gene: TRBV14
clone size: .

CDR3 protein: CASSQDWLAGIDSYNEQFF
CDR3 DNA: TGCGCCAGCAGCCAAGATTGGCTAGCGGGGATAGACTCCTACAATGAGCAGTTCTTC
D gene: TRBD2
J gene: TRBJ2-1
V gene: TRBV4-3
clone size: .

CDR3 protein: CATSREGSLNAAEAFF
CDR3 DNA: TGTGCCACCAGCAGAGAGGGGAGCTTAAACGCGGCTGAAGCTTTCTTT
D gene: .
J gene: TRBJ1-1
V gene: TRBV15
clone size: .

CDR3 protein: CASSQDLSSGNPFQFF
CDR3 DNA: TGCGCCAGCAGCCAAGATCTCTCCAGCGGCAACCCTTTCCAGTTCTTC
D gene: .
J gene: TRBJ2-1
V gene: TRBV4-3
clone size: once

CDR3 protein: CASGGGFLPNIQYF
CDR3 DNA: TGTGCCAGCGGGGGGGGTTTTCTTCCAAACATTCAGTACTTC
D gene: TRBD2
J gene: TRBJ2-4
V gene: TRBV5-8
clone size: .

CDR3 protein: CASSLSMGGREQYF
CDR3 DNA: TGTGCCAGCAGTTTATCGATGGGTGGGCGCGAGCAGTACTTC
D gene: .
J gene: TRBJ2-7
V gene: TRBV27
clone size: once

CDR3 protein: CASSLTSNYGYTF
CDR3 DNA: TGTGCCAGCAGCTTAACTTCTAACTATGGCTACACCTTC
D gene: .
J gene: TRBJ1-2
V gene: TRBV7-2
clone size: .

CDR3 protein: CASSFRGRTHTEAFF
CDR3 DNA: TGTGCCAGCAGTTTTAGGGGGCGCACACACACTGAAGCTTTCTTT
D gene: TRBD1
J gene: TRBJ1-1
V gene: TRBV27
clone size: .

CDR3 protein: CASSLEDRLAQYF
CDR3 DNA: TGTGCCAGCAGCTTAGAGGATCGGCTAGCCCAGTACTTC
D gene: .
J gene: TRBJ2-7
V gene: TRBV7-2
clone size: .

CDR3 protein: CASSPLAGRGTDTQYF
CDR3 DNA: TGTGCCAGCAGCCCCCTTGCGGGCCGGGGGACAGATACGCAGTATTTT
D gene: .
J gene: TRBJ2-3
V gene: TRBV7-2
clone size: .

CDR3 protein: CASTLWTGDNQPQHF
CDR3 DNA: TGTGCCAGCACTCTGTGGACAGGCGACAATCAGCCCCAGCATTTT
D gene: TRBD1
J gene: TRBJ1-5
V gene: TRBV19
clone size: .

CDR3 protein: CASSLVDTGGAGGYTF
CDR3 DNA: TGTGCCAGCAGCTTAGTTGATACTGGGGGCGCGGGTGGCTACACCTTC
D gene: .
J gene: TRBJ1-2
V gene: TRBV7-2
clone size: .

CDR3 protein: CASSVGTGLREKLFF
CDR3 DNA: TGTGCCAGCAGCGTCGGGACAGGGTTGCGTGAAAAACTGTTTTTT
D gene: TRBD1
J gene: TRBJ1-4
V gene: TRBV7-8
clone size: .

CDR3 protein: CAISTRSSYEQYF
CDR3 DNA: TGTGCCATCTCGACTAGGAGCTCCTACGAGCAGTACTTC
D gene: .
J gene: TRBJ2-7
V gene: TRBV2
clone size: .

CDR3 protein: CASSPEGLREQYF
CDR3 DNA: TGTGCCAGCAGCCCAGAGGGCCTTCGCGAGCAGTACTTC
D gene: .
J gene: TRBJ2-7
V gene: TRBV7-2
clone size: .

CDR3 protein: CASSPGGFVYEQYF
CDR3 DNA: TGTGCCAGCAGCCCAGGGGGCTTTGTGTACGAGCAGTACTTC
D gene: TRBD1
J gene: TRBJ2-7
V gene: TRBV7-9
clone size: .

CDR3 protein: CASSQGLAGGEQFF
CDR3 DNA: TGCGCCAGCAGCCAAGGTCTAGCGGGAGGTGAGCAGTTCTTC
D gene: TRBD2
J gene: TRBJ2-1
V gene: TRBV4-1
clone size: .

CDR3 protein: CSVARVNTEAFF
CDR3 DNA: TGCAGCGTTGCCAGGGTGAACACTGAAGCTTTCTTT
D gene: .
J gene: TRBJ1-1
V gene: TRBV29-1
clone size: few

CDR3 protein: CAVGGDTEAFF
CDR3 DNA: TGTGCCGTCGGGGGGGACACTGAAGCTTTCTTT
D gene: .
J gene: TRBJ1-1
V gene: TRBV27
clone size: .

CDR3 protein: CAWTDPGATSYTF
CDR3 DNA: TGTGCCTGGACCGACCCAGGGGCGACCAGCTACACCTTC
D gene: .
J gene: TRBJ1-2
V gene: TRBV30
clone size: .

CDR3 protein: CASSGKGNTEAFF
CDR3 DNA: TGTGCCAGCTCGGGGAAGGGGAACACTGAAGCTTTCTTT
D gene: .
J gene: TRBJ1-1
V gene: TRBV9
clone size: .

CDR3 protein: CASSLTNSQGNEQFF
CDR3 DNA: TGCGCCAGCAGCTTAACAAATTCACAGGGAAATGAGCAGTTCTTC
D gene: .
J gene: TRBJ2-1
V gene: TRBV5-1
clone size: .

CDR3 protein: CASSYLQGHTEAFF
CDR3 DNA: TGTGCCAGCAGTTACCTACAGGGACACACTGAAGCTTTCTTT
D gene: .
J gene: TRBJ1-1
V gene: TRBV6-5
clone size: .

CDR3 protein: CASSRDRGLNEQFF
CDR3 DNA: TGTGCCAGCTCCCGGGACAGGGGGCTGAATGAGCAGTTCTTC
D gene: TRBD1
J gene: TRBJ2-1
V gene: TRBV6-5
clone size: .

CDR3 protein: CASSLYEEQYF
CDR3 DNA: TGTGCCAGCAGCTTATATGAGGAGCAGTACTTC
D gene: .
J gene: TRBJ2-7
V gene: TRBV7-9
clone size: .

CDR3 protein: CASTGGQLAASLSNSYEQYF
CDR3 DNA: TGTGCCAGCACCGGGGGCCAACTAGCGGCCAGCCTGTCCAACTCCTACGAGCAGTACTTC
D gene: TRBD2
J gene: TRBJ2-7
V gene: TRBV2
clone size: .

CDR3 protein: CASSRTSGSINEQFF
CDR3 DNA: TGTGCCAGCAGCCGTACTAGCGGGAGTATCAATGAGCAGTTCTTC
D gene: TRBD2
J gene: TRBJ2-1
V gene: TRBV11-2
clone size: .

CDR3 protein: CARVQAEAFF
CDR3 DNA: TGTGCCAGGGTACAGGCCGAAGCTTTCTTT
D gene: .
J gene: TRBJ1-1
V gene: TRBV2
clone size: .

CDR3 protein: CASSSGTSGLNEQFF
CDR3 DNA: TGTGCCAGCTCCTCGGGGACTAGCGGCTTGAATGAGCAGTTCTTC
D gene: TRBD2
J gene: TRBJ2-1
V gene: TRBV7-3
clone size: .

CDR3 protein: CASSLSGTGDTEAFF
CDR3 DNA: TGTGCCAGCAGTTTATCCGGGACAGGAGACACTGAAGCTTTCTTT
D gene: TRBD1
J gene: TRBJ1-1
V gene: TRBV27
clone size: .